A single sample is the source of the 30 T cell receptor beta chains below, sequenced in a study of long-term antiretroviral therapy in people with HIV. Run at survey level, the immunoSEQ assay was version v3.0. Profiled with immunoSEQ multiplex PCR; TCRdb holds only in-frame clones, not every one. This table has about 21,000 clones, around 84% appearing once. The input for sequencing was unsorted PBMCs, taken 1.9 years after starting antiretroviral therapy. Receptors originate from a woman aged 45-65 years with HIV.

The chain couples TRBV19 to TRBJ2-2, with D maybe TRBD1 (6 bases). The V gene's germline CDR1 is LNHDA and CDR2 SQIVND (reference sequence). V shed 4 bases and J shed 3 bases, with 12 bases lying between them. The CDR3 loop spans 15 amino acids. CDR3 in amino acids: CASSNRVVDTGELFF. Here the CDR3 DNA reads TGTGCCAGTAGTAACAGGGTGGTTGACACCGGGGAGCTGTTTTTT.

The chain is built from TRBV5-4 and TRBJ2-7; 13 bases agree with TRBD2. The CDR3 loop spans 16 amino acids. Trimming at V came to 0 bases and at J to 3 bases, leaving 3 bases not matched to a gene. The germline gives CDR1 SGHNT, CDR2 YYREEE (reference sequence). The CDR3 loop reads CASSLGTSGGLYEQYF. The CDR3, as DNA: TGTGCCAGCAGCTTGGGGACTAGCGGGGGCCTCTACGAGCAGTACTTC.

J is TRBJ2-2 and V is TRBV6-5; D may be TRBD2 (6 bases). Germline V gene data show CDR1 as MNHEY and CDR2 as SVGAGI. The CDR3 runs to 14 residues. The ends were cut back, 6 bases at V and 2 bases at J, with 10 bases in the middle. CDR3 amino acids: CASSRDFNTGELFF. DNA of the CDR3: TGTGCCAGCAGCCGGGACTTCAACACCGGGGAGCTGTTTTTT.

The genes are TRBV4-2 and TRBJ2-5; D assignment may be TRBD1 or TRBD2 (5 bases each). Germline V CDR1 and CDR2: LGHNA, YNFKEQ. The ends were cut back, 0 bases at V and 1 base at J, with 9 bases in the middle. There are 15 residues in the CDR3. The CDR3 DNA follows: TGTGCCAGCAGCCAAGAACAGGACTTCCAAGAGACCCAGTACTTC. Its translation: CASSQEQDFQETQYF.

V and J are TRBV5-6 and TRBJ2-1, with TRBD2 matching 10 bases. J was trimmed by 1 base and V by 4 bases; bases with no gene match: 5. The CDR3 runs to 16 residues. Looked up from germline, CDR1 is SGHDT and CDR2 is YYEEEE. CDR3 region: CASSGPGLASYNEQFF. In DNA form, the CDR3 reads TGTGCCAGCAGCGGTCCGGGACTAGCGTCCTACAATGAGCAGTTCTTC.

The CDR3 protein is CASSRDRVYNEQFF. CDR3 DNA sequence: TGCGCCAGCAGCCGGGACAGGGTTTACAATGAGCAGTTCTTC. The V gene is TRBV4-3, the J gene TRBJ2-1, with 9 bases identical to TRBD1. This CDR3 is 14 amino acids long. V gave up 4 bases and J gave up 4 bases; unmatched junction bases: 2. In germline, CDR1 is LGHNA, CDR2 YSLEER.

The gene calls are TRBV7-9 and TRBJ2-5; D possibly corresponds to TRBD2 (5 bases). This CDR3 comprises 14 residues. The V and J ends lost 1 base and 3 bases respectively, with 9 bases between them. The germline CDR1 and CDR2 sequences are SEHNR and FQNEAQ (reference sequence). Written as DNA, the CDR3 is TGTGCCAGCAGCTTAGGAGGGTCTAAAGAGACCCAGTACTTC. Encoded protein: CASSLGGSKETQYF.

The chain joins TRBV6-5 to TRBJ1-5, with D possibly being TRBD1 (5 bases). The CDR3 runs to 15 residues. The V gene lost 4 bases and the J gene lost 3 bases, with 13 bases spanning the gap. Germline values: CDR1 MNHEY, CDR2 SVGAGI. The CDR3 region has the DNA TGTGCCAGCAGTTCAGGAGACAGCTACAATCAGCCCCAGCATTTT. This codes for CASSSGDSYNQPQHF.

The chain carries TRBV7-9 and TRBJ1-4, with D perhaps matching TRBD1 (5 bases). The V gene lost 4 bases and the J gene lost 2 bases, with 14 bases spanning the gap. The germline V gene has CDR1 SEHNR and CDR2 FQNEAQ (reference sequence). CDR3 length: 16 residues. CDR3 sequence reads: CASSSTRDSTNEKLFF. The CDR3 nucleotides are TGTGCCAGCAGCTCAACCCGGGACTCCACTAATGAAAAACTGTTTTTT.

CDR3: CASSPGGGTGGQETQYF. DNA of the CDR3: TGTGCCAGCAGCCCCGGCGGAGGGACAGGGGGGCAAGAGACCCAGTACTTC. V and J are TRBV5-4 and TRBJ2-5; 11 bases are shared with TRBD1. J was trimmed by 2 bases and V by 4 bases; bases with no gene match: 10. CDR1 and CDR2 from the germline V gene are SGHNT and YYREEE (reference sequence). The CDR3 has 17 amino acids.

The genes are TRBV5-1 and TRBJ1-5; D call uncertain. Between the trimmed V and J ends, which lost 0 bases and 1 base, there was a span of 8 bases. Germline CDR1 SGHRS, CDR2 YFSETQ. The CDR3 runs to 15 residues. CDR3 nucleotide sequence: TGCGCCAGCAGCTTGGGCATAACGAGCAATCAGCCCCAGCATTTT. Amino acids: CASSLGITSNQPQHF.

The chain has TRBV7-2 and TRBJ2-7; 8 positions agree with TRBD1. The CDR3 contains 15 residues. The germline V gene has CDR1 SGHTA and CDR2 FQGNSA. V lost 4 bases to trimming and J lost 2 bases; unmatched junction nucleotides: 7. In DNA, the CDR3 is TGTGCCAGCAGCTCGCAGGGGGCGCTGGCCTACGAGCAGTACTTC. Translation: CASSSQGALAYEQYF.

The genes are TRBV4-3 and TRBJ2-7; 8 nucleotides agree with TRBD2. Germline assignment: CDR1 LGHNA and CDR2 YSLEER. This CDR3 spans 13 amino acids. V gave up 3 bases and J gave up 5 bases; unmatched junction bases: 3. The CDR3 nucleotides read TGCGCCAGCAGCCAGAGCGGGGGCCACGAGCAGTACTTC. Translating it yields CASSQSGGHEQYF.

The CDR3 protein is CASSYSTPENYGYTF. CDR3 sequence (DNA): TGTGCCAGCAGTTACTCGACCCCAGAGAACTATGGCTACACCTTC. The chain has TRBV6-6 and TRBJ1-2; D not resolved. CDR3 length: 15 residues. With 0 bases removed from V and 2 bases from J, the gap between germline ends came to 10 bases. The germline gives CDR1 MNHNY, CDR2 SVGAGI (reference sequence).

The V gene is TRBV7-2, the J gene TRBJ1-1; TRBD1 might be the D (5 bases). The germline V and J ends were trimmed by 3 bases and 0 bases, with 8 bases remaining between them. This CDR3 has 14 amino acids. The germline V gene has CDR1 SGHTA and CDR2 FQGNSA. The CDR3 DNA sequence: TGTGCCAGCAGCTTGGGACGGATGAACACTGAAGCTTTCTTT. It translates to CASSLGRMNTEAFF.

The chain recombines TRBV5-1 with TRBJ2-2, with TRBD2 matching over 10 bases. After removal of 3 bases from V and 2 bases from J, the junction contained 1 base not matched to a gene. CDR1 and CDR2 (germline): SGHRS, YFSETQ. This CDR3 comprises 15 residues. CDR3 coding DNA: TGCGCCAGCAGCTGGACTAGCGGAAACACCGGGGAGCTGTTTTTT. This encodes CASSWTSGNTGELFF.

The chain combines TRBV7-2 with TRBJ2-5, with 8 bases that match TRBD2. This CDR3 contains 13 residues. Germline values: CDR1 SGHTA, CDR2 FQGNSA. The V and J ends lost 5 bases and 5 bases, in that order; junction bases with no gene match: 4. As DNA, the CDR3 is TGTGCCAGCAGCCGTAGCGGGGAGGAGACCCAGTACTTC. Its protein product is CASSRSGEETQYF.

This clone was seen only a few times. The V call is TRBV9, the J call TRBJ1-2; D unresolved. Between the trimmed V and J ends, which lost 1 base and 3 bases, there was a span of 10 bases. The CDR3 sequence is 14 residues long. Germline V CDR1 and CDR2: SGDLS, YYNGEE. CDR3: CASSVTPTDYGYTF. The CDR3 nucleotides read TGTGCCAGCAGCGTAACTCCGACTGACTATGGCTACACCTTC.

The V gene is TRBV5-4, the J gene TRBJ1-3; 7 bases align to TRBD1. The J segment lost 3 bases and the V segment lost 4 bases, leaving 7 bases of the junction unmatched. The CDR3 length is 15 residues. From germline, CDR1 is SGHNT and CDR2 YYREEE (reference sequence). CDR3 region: CASSPGTAYGNTIYF. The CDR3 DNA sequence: TGTGCCAGCAGCCCCGGGACAGCCTATGGAAACACCATATATTTT.

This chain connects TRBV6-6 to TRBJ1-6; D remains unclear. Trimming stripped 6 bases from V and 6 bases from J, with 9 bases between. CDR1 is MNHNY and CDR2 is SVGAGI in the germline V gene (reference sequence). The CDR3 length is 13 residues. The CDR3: CASSPLRNSPLHF. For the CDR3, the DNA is TGTGCCAGCAGCCCCCTTCGTAATTCACCCCTCCACTTT.

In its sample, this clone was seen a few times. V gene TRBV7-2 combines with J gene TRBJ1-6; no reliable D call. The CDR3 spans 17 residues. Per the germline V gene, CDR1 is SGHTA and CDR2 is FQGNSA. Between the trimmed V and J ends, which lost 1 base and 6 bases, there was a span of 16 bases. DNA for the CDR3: TGTGCCAGCAGCTTAGACCACAGAACGGATGGTAATTCACCCCTCCACTTT. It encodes CASSLDHRTDGNSPLHF.

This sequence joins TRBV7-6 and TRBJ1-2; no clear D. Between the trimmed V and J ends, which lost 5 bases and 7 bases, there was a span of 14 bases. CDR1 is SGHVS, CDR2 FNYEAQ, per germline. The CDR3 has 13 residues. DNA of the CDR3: TGTGCCAGCAGCCCTAAGGGAAGTGGTGGCTACACCTTC. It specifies CASSPKGSGGYTF.

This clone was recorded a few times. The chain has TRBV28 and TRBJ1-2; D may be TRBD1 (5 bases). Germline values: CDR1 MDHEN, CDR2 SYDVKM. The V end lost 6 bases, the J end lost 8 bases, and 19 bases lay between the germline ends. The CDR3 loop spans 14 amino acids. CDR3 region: CASRTGAQIIGYTF. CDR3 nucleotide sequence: TGTGCCAGCAGGACCGGGGCCCAAATTATCGGCTACACCTTC.

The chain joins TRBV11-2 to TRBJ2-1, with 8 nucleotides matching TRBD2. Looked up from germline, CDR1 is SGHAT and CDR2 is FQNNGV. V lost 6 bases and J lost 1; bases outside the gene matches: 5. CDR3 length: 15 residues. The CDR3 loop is CASSYIAGSYNEQFF. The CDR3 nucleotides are TGTGCCAGCAGTTATATAGCGGGGTCCTACAATGAGCAGTTCTTC.

The CDR3 nucleotides read TGCAGCGTTGAAACAGTACAGGGCGGGGGCTACACCTTC. Protein product: CSVETVQGGGYTF. This sequence joins TRBV29-1 and TRBJ1-2, with TRBD1 as a possible D gene (6 bases). The CDR3 is 13 amino acids. The V end lost 2 bases, the J end lost 8 bases, and 15 bases lay between the germline ends. Germline-derived CDR1 and CDR2 are SQVTM and ANQGSEA.

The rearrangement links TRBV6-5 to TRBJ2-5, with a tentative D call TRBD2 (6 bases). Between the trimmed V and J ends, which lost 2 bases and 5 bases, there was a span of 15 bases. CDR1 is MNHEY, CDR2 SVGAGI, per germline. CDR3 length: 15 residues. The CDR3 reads CASSYPSGSRETQYF. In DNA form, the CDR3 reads TGTGCCAGCAGTTACCCGTCCGGGAGTAGGGAGACCCAGTACTTC.

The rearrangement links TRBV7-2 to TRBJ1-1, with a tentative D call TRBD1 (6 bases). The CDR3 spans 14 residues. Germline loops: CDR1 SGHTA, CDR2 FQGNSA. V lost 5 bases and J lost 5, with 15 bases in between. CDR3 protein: CASSQAPTGTEAFF. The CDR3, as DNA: TGTGCCAGCAGCCAGGCCCCTACAGGGACTGAAGCTTTCTTT.

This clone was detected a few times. CDR3 DNA sequence: TGTGCCAGCAGCGTTAATAATTCACCCCTCCACTTT. Its protein product is CASSVNNSPLHF. The chain links TRBV9 to TRBJ1-6; D not certain. Trimming stripped 2 bases from V and 5 bases from J, with 2 bases between. In germline, CDR1 is SGDLS, CDR2 YYNGEE. This CDR3 contains 12 residues.

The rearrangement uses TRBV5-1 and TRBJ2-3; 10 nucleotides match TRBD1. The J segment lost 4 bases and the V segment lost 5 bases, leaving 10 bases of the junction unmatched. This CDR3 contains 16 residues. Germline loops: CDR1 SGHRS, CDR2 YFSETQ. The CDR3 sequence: CASSLADRGSADTQYF. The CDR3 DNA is TGCGCCAGCAGTCTTGCGGACAGGGGGAGTGCAGATACGCAGTATTTT.

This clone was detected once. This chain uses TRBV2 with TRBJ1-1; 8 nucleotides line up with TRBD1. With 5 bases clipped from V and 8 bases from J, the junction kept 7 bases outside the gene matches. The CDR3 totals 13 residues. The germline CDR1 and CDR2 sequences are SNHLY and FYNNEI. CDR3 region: CASSHRGTLEAFF. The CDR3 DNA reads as TGTGCCAGCAGTCACAGGGGGACCCTGGAAGCTTTCTTT.